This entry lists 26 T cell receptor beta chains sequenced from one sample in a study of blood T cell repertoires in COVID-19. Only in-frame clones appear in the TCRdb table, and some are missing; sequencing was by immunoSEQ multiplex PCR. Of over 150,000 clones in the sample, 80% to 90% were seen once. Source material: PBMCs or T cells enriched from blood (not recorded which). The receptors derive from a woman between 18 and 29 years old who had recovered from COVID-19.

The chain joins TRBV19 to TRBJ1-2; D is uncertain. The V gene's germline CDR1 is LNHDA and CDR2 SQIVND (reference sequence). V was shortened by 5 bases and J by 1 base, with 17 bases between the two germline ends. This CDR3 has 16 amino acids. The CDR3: CASSLRAVRLNYGYTF. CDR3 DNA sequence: TGTGCCAGTAGTTTGAGAGCTGTACGACTTAACTATGGCTACACCTTC.

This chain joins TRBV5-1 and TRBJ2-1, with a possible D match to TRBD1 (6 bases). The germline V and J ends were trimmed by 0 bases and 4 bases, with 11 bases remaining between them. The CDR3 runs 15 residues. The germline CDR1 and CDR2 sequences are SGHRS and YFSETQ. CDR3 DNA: TGCGCCAGCAGCTTGGGGGGGACACCATACAATGAGCAGTTCTTC. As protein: CASSLGGTPYNEQFF.

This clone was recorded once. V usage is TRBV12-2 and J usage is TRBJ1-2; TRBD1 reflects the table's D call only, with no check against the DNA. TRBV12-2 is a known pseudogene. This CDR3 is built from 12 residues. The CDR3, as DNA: TGTGCAAGTCTTATTGACAGGTGGGGCTACACCTTC. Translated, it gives CASLIDRWGYTF.

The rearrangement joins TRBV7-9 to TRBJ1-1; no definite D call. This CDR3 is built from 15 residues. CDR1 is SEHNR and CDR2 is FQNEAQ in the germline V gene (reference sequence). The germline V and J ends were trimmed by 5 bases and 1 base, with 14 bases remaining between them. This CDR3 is CASSPYSTANTEAFF. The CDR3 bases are TGTGCCAGCAGCCCCTACTCCACAGCGAACACTGAAGCTTTCTTT.

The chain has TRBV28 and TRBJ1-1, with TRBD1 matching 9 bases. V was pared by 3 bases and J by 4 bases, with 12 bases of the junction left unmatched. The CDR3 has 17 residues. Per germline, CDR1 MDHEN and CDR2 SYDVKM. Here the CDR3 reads CASSLGQGEGRSTEAFF. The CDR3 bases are TGTGCCAGCAGTTTGGGACAGGGTGAGGGGCGGTCCACTGAAGCTTTCTTT.

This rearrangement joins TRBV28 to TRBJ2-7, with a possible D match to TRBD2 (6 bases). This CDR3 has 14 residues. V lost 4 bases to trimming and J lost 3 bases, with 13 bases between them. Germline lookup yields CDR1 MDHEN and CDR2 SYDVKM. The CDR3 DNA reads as TGTGCCAGCAGTTCGGGGGATATTCTCTACGAGCAGTACTTC. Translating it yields CASSSGDILYEQYF.

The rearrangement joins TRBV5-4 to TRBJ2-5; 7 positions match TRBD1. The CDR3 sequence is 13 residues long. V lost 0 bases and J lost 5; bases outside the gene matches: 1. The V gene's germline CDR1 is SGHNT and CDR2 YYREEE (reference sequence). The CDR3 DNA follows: TGTGCCAGCAGCTTGGGACAGGGTGAGACCCAGTACTTC. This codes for CASSLGQGETQYF. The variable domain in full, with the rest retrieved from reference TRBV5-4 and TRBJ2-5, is ETGVTQSPTHLIKTRGQQVTLRCSSQSGHNTVSWYQQALGQGPQFIFQYYREEENGRGNFPPRFSGLQFPNYSSELNVNALELDDSALYLCASSLGQGETQYFGPGTRLLVL.

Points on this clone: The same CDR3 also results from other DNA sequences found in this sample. CDR3 protein: CASSPDRGANYGYTF. CDR3 DNA: TGTGCCAGCTCGCCTGACAGGGGGGCTAACTATGGCTACACCTTC. The chain has TRBV18 and TRBJ1-2; 9 nucleotides match TRBD1. The CDR3 is 15 residues long. V was clipped by 6 bases and J by 0 bases; unmatched bases: 5. Germline values: CDR1 KGHSH, CDR2 LQKENI.

DNA for the CDR3: TGCAGCGTTGAAAGGGGGCTGAACACCGGGGAGCTGTTTTTT. Encoded protein: CSVERGLNTGELFF. This rearrangement joins TRBV29-1 to TRBJ2-2; 7 nucleotides align to TRBD1. Germline values: CDR1 SQVTM, CDR2 ANQGSEA. The ends lost 2 bases at V and 1 base at J; junction bases unmatched: 1. The CDR3 runs to 14 residues.

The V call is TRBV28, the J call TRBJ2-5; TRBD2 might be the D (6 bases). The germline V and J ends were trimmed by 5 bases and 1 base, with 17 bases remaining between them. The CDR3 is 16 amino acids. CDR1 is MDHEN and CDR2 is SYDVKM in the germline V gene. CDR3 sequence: CASSPLAQATQETQYF. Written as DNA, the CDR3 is TGTGCCAGCAGTCCCCTAGCGCAAGCTACCCAAGAGACCCAGTACTTC. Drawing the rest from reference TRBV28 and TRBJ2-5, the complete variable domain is DVKVTQSSRYLVKRTGEKVFLECVQDMDHENMFWYRQDPGLGLRLIYFSYDVKMKEKGDIPEGYSVSREKKERFSLILESASTNQTSMYLCASSPLAQATQETQYFGPGTRLLVL.

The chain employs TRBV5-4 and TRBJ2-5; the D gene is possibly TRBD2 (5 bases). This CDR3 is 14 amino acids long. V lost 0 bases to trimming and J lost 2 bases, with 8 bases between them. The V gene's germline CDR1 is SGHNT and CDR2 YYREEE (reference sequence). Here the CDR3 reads CASSLGSGQETQYF. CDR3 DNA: TGTGCCAGCAGCTTGGGGTCGGGGCAAGAGACCCAGTACTTC.

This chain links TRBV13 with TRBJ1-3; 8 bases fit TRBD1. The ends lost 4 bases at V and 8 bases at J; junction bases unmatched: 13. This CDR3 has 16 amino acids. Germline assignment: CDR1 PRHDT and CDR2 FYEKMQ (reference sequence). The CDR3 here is CASSSTSSGGGYTIYF. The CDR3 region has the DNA TGTGCCAGCAGCTCGACATCCTCAGGGGGCGGTTACACCATATATTTT.

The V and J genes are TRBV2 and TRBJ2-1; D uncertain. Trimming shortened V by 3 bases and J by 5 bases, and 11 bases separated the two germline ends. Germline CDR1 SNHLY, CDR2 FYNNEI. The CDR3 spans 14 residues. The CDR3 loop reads CASSEVLVDNEQFF. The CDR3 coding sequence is TGTGCCAGCAGTGAGGTTTTAGTAGACAATGAGCAGTTCTTC.

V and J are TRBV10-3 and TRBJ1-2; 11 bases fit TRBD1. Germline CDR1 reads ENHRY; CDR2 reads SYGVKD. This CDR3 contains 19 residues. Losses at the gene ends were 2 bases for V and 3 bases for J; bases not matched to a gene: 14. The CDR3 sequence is CAISESLGGQGGSDYGYTF. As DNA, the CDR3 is TGTGCCATCAGTGAGAGTCTGGGGGGACAGGGGGGATCTGACTATGGCTACACCTTC.

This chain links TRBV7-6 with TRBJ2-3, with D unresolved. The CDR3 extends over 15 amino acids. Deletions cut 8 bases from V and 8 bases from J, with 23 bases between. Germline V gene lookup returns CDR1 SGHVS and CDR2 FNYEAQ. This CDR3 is CASAKVVALDGTQYF. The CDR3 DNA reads TGTGCCAGCGCAAAAGTGGTGGCCCTCGATGGTACGCAGTATTTT. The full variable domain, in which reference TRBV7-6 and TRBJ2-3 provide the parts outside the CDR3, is GAGVSQSPRYKVTKRGQDVALRCDPISGHVSLYWYRQALGQGPEFLTYFNYEAQQDKSGLPNDRFSAERPEGSISTLTIQRTEQRDSAMYRCASAKVVALDGTQYFGPGTRLTVL.

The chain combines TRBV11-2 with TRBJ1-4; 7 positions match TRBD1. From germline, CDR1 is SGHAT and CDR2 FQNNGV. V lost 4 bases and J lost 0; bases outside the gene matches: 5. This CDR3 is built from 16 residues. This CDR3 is CASSSPDRATNEKLFF. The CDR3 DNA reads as TGTGCCAGCAGCTCCCCCGACAGGGCAACTAATGAAAAACTGTTTTTT. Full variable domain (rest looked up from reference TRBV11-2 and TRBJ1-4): EAGVAQSPRYKIIEKRQSVAFWCNPISGHATLYWYQQILGQGPKLLIQFQNNGVVDDSQLPKDRFSAERLKGVDSTLKIQPAKLEDSAVYLCASSSPDRATNEKLFFGSGTQLSVL.

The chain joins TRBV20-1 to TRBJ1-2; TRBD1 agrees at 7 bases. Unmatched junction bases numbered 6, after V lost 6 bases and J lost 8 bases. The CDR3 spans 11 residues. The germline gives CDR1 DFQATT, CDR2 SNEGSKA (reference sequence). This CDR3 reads CSAEGAGGYTF. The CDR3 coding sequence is TGCAGTGCCGAGGGGGCAGGAGGCTACACCTTC.

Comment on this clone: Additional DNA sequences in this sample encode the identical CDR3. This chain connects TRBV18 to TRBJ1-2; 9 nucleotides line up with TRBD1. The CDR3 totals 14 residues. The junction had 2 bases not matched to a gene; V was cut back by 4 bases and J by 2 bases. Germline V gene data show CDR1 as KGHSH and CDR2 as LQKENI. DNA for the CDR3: TGTGCCAGCTCACTCGGACAGGGGAACTATGGCTACACCTTC. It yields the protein CASSLGQGNYGYTF.

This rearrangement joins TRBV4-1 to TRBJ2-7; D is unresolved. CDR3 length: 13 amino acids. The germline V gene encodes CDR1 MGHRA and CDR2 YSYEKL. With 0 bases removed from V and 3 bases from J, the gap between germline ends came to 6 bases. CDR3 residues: CASSQEVHYEQYF. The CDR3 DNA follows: TGCGCCAGCAGCCAAGAAGTACACTACGAGCAGTACTTC.

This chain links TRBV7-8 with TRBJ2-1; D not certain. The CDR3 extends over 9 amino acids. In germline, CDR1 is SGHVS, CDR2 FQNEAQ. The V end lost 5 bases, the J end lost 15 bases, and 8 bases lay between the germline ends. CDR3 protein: CASSKIGFF. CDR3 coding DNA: TGTGCCAGCAGCAAAATCGGGTTCTTC.

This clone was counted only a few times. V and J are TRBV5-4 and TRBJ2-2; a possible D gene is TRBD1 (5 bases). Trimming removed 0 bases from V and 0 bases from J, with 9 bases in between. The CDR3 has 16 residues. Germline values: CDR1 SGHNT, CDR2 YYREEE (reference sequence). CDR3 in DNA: TGTGCCAGCAGCTTGGGTGGCAGGGCGAACACCGGGGAGCTGTTTTTT. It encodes CASSLGGRANTGELFF. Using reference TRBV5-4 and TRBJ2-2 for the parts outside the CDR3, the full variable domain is ETGVTQSPTHLIKTRGQQVTLRCSSQSGHNTVSWYQQALGQGPQFIFQYYREEENGRGNFPPRFSGLQFPNYSSELNVNALELDDSALYLCASSLGGRANTGELFFGEGSRLTVL.

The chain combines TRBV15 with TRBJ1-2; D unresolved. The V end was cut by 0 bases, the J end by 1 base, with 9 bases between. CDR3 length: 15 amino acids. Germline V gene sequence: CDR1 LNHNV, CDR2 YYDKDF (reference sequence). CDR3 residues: CATSRDRGYNYGYTF. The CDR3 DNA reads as TGTGCCACCAGCAGAGATCGCGGGTATAACTATGGCTACACCTTC.

The CDR3: CASSSPGGTQYF. The CDR3, as DNA: TGCGCCAGCAGCTCGCCGGGCGGGACGCAGTATTTT. The chain uses TRBV5-1 and TRBJ2-3; tentatively, D is TRBD2 (5 bases). The CDR3 runs to 12 residues. V was clipped by 3 bases and J by 9 bases, with 11 bases between them. Germline values: CDR1 SGHRS, CDR2 YFSETQ.

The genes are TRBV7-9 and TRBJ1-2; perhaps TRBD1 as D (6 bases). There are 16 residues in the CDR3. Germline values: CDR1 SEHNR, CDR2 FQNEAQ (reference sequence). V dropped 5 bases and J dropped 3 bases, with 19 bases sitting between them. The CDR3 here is CASSQTARQDDYGYTF. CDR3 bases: TGTGCCAGCAGCCAAACCGCTCGACAGGATGACTATGGCTACACCTTC.

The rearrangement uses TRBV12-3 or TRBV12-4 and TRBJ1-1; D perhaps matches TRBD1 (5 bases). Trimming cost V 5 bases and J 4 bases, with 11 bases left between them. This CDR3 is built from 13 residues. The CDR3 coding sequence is TGTGCCAGCAGTCTCTGGGGGGGCACTGAAGCTTTCTTT. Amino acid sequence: CASSLWGGTEAFF.

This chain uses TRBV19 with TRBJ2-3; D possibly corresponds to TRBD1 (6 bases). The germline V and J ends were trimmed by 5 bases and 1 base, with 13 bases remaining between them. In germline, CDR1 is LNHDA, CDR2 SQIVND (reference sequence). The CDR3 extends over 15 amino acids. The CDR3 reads CASSEQGVGTDTQYF. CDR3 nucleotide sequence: TGTGCCAGTAGTGAACAGGGTGTCGGCACAGATACGCAGTATTTT. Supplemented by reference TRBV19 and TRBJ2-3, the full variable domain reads DGGITQSPKYLFRKEGQNVTLSCEQNLNHDAMYWYRQDPGQGLRLIYYSQIVNDFQKGDIAEGYSVSREKKESFPLTVTSAQKNPTAFYLCASSEQGVGTDTQYFGPGTRLTVL.